This record concerns one T cell receptor beta chain sequence. The antigen it recognizes is unknown. Base-call qualities are not available, and no considerably larger clone is one nucleotide away. The sample is drawn from a study of blood T cell repertoires in COVID-19 (dated by TCRdb to 2018 to 2020). For the wider study: The collaborator samples originated in the United States, Italy and Spain and spanned the acute and convalescent phases of COVID-19. The prospective study material was composed of cDNA or gDNA derived from T cells, B-cell-depleted T cells, or PBMCs. Subjects who had been exposed to COVID-19, were actively infected with it, or had recovered from it provided the deeply sampled blood TCRbeta repertoires that made up the dataset. The repertoires were released in a freely available public database intended as a resource for research on the immune response to SARS-CoV-2. Samples came from the ongoing ImmuneRACE study (first 160 participants) plus 1,254 subjects from 6 global collaborators. Sample metadata almost always included a de-identified subject ID, COVID-19 status, age in years and sex. HLA class I and class II types, where available, came from metadata supplied by the sample provider rather than from assay-based typing. Beyond this particular receptor, the publication reports: The quantity of clinical and demographic metadata differed by source and by participant and was supplied without curation.

A second Seattle source provided samples from volunteer blood donors who had recovered from COVID-19. The collaborating institutions used their own protocols to collect whole blood in K2EDTA tubes. For TCRbeta analysis, collaborators shipped samples in one of three forms: frozen whole blood, isolated PBMCs, or DNA extracted from either of those sample types. The immunoSEQ Assay, a bias-controlled multiplex PCR, was used to amplify TCRbeta CDR3 regions from genomic DNA. The authors processed their data as follows. Nucleated cell counts per sample were estimated from amplification of reference gene primers within the assay. To quantify the absolute abundance of each unique TCRbeta CDR3 rearrangement, sequence reads were collapsed and filtered. For each sample, productive Simpson clonality was calculated by taking the square root of Simpson's diversity index across productive rearrangements. TCRdb holds this immuneACCESS table with in-frame rearrangements only. Some clones are missing; in checked studies, unresolved V genes explain under half, and the rest has no known cause. D and trimming come from the DNA, and the V and J calls and clone size come from that table. The sample contains roughly 250,000 clones, around 90% of them found a single time. Of the sample, around 7.8% is held by the ten largest clones.

CDR3 length: 15 amino acids, cysteine to phenylalanine. Only the CDR3 portion is preserved as DNA: 45 bases, with reading frame beginning at the first base. At the junction V is shortened by 6 bases and J by 3 bases; bases outside the gene matches: 9. The CDR1 and CDR2 encoded by the germline V gene (reference sequence) are MNHEY and SMNVEV. Sequencing was performed on peripheral blood. The source is a man in his fifties or sixties who had recovered from COVID-19. The chain uses TRBV27 and TRBJ2-7; the central 9 bases match TRBD1. The nucleotide sequence is TGTGCCAGCAGACCGCAACTGGGACAGGGCTACGAGCAGTACTTC. This codes for CASRPQLGQGYEQYF.